Below are 10 T cell receptor beta chains sequenced from a single sample in a study of molecular identifiers for immune sequencing clone quantification. TCRdb fed the PCR reads into MiXCR, producing one record per CDR3 protein. In the table there are some 320,000 distinct CDR3 sequences, about 22% of which are singletons. The sequencing sample was made of naive CD8+ T cells from blood, with Jurkat cell RNA spiked in. Subset described: FACS-sorted CD8+CD4-CCR7+CD45RA+ naive T cells. The origin of the receptors is a human donor in good health. Some libraries in this study had Jurkat cell RNA spiked in.

There are many counts of this clonotype. Here the CDR3 DNA reads TGCAGTGCCCAAGCGGGTCTAAATAGCAATCAGCCCCAGCATTTT. It codes for CSAQAGLNSNQPQHF. The V and J genes are TRBV20-1 and TRBJ1-5; D gene uncertain. Germline values: CDR1 DFQATT, CDR2 SNEGSKA (reference sequence). V lost 6 bases and J lost 0, with 15 bases in between. The CDR3 sequence is 15 residues long.

This clonotype was seen a handful of times. The genes are TRBV28 and TRBJ2-7, with 8 bases lining up with TRBD2. The CDR3 consists of 14 residues. J gave up 2 bases and V 5 bases, and 5 bases lay outside the gene matches. The germline CDR1 and CDR2 sequences are MDHEN and SYDVKM. This chain's CDR3 is CASSPRTSPYEQYF. The CDR3 nucleotides read TGTGCCAGCAGTCCCCGGACTAGCCCCTACGAGCAGTACTTC.

This clonotype was observed many times. The chain has TRBV14 and TRBJ1-1, with 7 bases matching TRBD1. This CDR3 has 12 residues. Germline-derived CDR1 and CDR2 are SGHDN and FVKESK. V gave up 4 bases and J gave up 6 bases; unmatched junction bases: 2. CDR3 protein: CASSRDSSEAFF. In DNA, the CDR3 is TGTGCCAGCAGCCGGGACAGTTCTGAAGCTTTCTTT.

On this clonotype itself: An end of the junction differs from the germline gene, which may be a read error. CDR3 sequence: CASSWAQLAGSTGTQYF. Written as DNA, the CDR3 is TGTGCCAGCAGCTGGGCCCAACTAGCGGGGAGCACAGGTACGCAGTATTTT. The chain recombines TRBV13 with TRBJ2-3; the match to TRBD2 covers 10 bases. The length of the CDR3 is 17 residues. Looked up from germline, CDR1 is PRHDT and CDR2 is FYEKMQ (reference sequence).

As regards this clonotype: Possible read error: a much larger clone is one base away. V and J are TRBV4-1 and TRBJ1-5; D is undetermined. In germline, CDR1 is MGHRA, CDR2 YSYEKL. This CDR3 contains 15 residues. The DNA of the CDR3 is TGCGCCGGCAGCCAAGGGTTGGGGAGCAATCAGCCCCAGCATTTT. As protein: CAGSQGLGSNQPQHF.

For this clonotype: This may arise from a read error, as a much more abundant clone is one base away. The V and J genes are TRBV7-6 and TRBJ2-3; no definite D call. Per germline, CDR1 SGHVS and CDR2 FNYEAQ. The CDR3 is made up of 12 amino acids. The CDR3 coding sequence is TGTGCCAACAGCTTAGCCCCAGATACGCAGTATTTT. Translation: CANSLAPDTQYF.

J is TRBJ2-3 and V is TRBV20-1; maybe TRBD1 (6 bases). The CDR3 extends over 13 amino acids. Germline-derived CDR1 and CDR2 are DFQATT and SNEGSKA (reference sequence). V gave up 8 bases and J gave up 3 bases, with 15 bases separating them. The CDR3 reads CSLPGVVTDTQYF. For the CDR3, the DNA is TGCAGTCTCCCAGGGGTGGTGACAGATACGCAGTATTTT.

This clonotype showed up just once. This likely comes from a read error, as the CDR3 has no conserved phenylalanine or tryptophan at its end. The chain joins TRBV7-9 to TRBJ2-7; no reliable D call. The CDR3 runs 11 residues. Trimming pared 3 bases from V and 0 bases from J, leaving 0 bases between. Germline CDR1 and CDR2: SEHNR and FQNEAQ (reference sequence). The CDR3 region is CASSFSYEQYS. CDR3 in DNA: TGTGCCAGCAGCTTCTCCTACGAGCAGTACTCC.

With regard to this clonotype: Possible read error: a much larger clone is one base away. The V gene is TRBV4-3, the J gene TRBJ2-3, with 8 nucleotides matching TRBD1. This CDR3 has 14 amino acids. CDR1 and CDR2 from the germline V gene are LGHNA and YSLEER. In nucleotides, the CDR3 is TGCGCCAGCAGCCGGACAGGGAGTTTAGATACGCGGTATTTT. This sequence encodes CASSRTGSLDTRYF.

In the case of this clonotype: A much larger clone lies one base from this, so it may be a read error. J is TRBJ2-6 and V is TRBV7-9, with D possibly TRBD2 on 6 matching bases. V gave up 5 bases and J gave up 0 bases, with 11 bases separating them. This CDR3 comprises 16 residues. Germline-derived CDR1 and CDR2 are SEHNR and FQNEAQ (reference sequence). The CDR3 loop reads CASSIGGVSGANVLTF. CDR3 DNA: TGTGCCAGCAGCATAGGAGGGGTCTCTGGGGCCAACGTCCTGACTTTC.